Below, one T cell receptor (beta chain) is given with its context. The antigen remains undetermined. Profiling relied on immunoSEQ multiplex PCR, and the TCRdb table lists in-frame clones only, not all of them. The data hold fewer than 1,500 clones, with 85% to 95% observed a single time. The V gene lost 2 bases and the J gene lost 1 base, with 11 bases spanning the gap. Germline V CDR1 and CDR2: MNHEY, SMNVEV (reference sequence). The CDR3 consists of 15 residues. The data originate from a study of chemoradiotherapy in HPV16-positive cancers. The wider study: Candidate HPV-specific T-cell clones and common TCR motifs came from functional assays in a couple of HPV16-positive patients. Study-wide results and caveats: Candidate HPV-specific clones and E7-related TCR motifs grew in tumor during treatment. Better recurrence-free survival went with HPV-responsive T-cell expansion in HPV16-positive patients. The functional HPV-specific definition rests on just two HPV16-positive patients.

The clonotype comes from a human donor with HPV-associated anogenital cancer. V and J are TRBV27 and TRBJ1-1; possibly TRBD1 for D (5 bases). This sample comprised tumor tissue, obtained from a patient who underwent chemoradiotherapy. CDR3 loop: CASSLGSGANTEAFF. In DNA form, the CDR3 reads TGTGCCAGCAGTTTAGGGTCTGGGGCGAACACTGAAGCTTTCTTT.